Only a few counts were recorded for the clone carrying this TCR beta chain. Its antigen is unidentified. The entry originates in a study of blood T cells in healthy people across ages. Findings and caveats of the study: More naive CD4+ cells and higher diversity marked long-lived donors relative to aged donors.

Germline lookup yields CDR1 ENHRY and CDR2 SYGVKD. The CDR3 is 11 amino acids. J lost 9 bases, V lost 2 bases, and 0 bases had no gene match. A second about 6 to 12 cycle PCR used barcoded and J-beta primers. MiXCR, run by TCRdb on the 5' RACE reads, gives a single entry per CDR3 protein. The repertoire holds about 800,000 distinct CDR3 sequences, about 25% seen once, with roughly 3.8% in the top ten. The same specimen was also included in a second study, on T cells of mothers and their children. From that report: Donation was provided by three healthy Caucasian mothers along with their six children.

The clonotype originates from a boy younger than 18 in good health. The material sequenced was blood. V usage is TRBV10-3 and J usage is TRBJ2-5; the match to TRBD2 covers 7 bases. CDR3 nucleotide sequence: TGTGCCATCAGTGAGCGGGGGGCCCAGTACTTC. Its protein is CAISERGAQYF.